A single T cell receptor beta chain is shown here with its context. Per sample, at least 6 micrograms of total RNA were extracted. These data originate in a study of blood T cells in healthy people across ages. It was with a sample-barcoded 5' primer and a J-beta primer mix that a second PCR of about 6 to 11 cycles was run. Via MiXCR, TCRdb re-called the 5' RACE reads, giving one row per CDR3 protein. This table has approximately 1,100,000 distinct CDR3 sequences, more than 40% appearing once. The sequence was collected from a woman in her sixties in good health. The sample taken for sequencing was blood.

CDR3 in amino acids: CASSETGQYEQYF. The DNA of the CDR3 is TGTGCCAGCAGTGAAACAGGGCAATACGAGCAGTACTTC. The rearrangement uses TRBV2 and TRBJ2-7; D perhaps matches TRBD1 (6 bases). The CDR3 is 13 amino acids. CDR1 and CDR2 (germline): SNHLY, FYNNEI. Trimming cost V 2 bases and J 4 bases, with 9 bases left between them.